These 27 T cell receptor beta chains came from one sample sequenced in a study of cytomegalovirus exposure and HLA in healthy donors (dated by TCRdb to about 2017). The protocol used for the library was the immunoSEQ multiplex PCR assay. For the multiplex PCR, a mixture combining 60 forward primers for TCR Vbeta segments and 13 reverse primers for TCR Jbeta segments was used. Entries here come from immuneACCESS through TCRdb and include only in-frame sequences with V and J called. Some clones fail to appear in such tables; in the studies checked, an unresolved V gene covers under half of the shortfall, and the cause of the remainder is unknown. The sample profile shows 100,000 or so clones; 60% to 85% of them were found once. The ten most abundant clones make up roughly 6% of the sample. Specimen: PBMCs. These receptors all stem from a male donor in good health and CMV-seronegative.

The V call is TRBV5-5, the J call TRBJ2-3; D call uncertain. Germline lookup yields CDR1 SGHKS and CDR2 YYEKEE (reference sequence). The CDR3 loop spans 11 amino acids. With 0 bases removed from V and 6 bases from J, the gap between germline ends came to 2 bases. In DNA, the CDR3 is TGTGCCAGCAGCTTGGCGGATACGCAGTATTTT. Translating gives CASSLADTQYF.

To note about this clone: In the same sample, other DNA sequences code for this CDR3. The chain combines TRBV7-2 with TRBJ2-7; TRBD2 matches at 7 bases. The CDR3 consists of 15 residues. The germline V gene has CDR1 SGHTA and CDR2 FQGNSA. Trimming took 5 bases from V and 2 from J; bases not matched to a gene: 9. This chain's CDR3 is CASSPGGAEAYEQYF. The CDR3 bases are TGTGCCAGCAGCCCGGGGGGAGCAGAAGCCTACGAGCAGTACTTC.

J is TRBJ2-7 and V is TRBV2, with 7 nucleotides matching TRBD1. V was pared by 1 base and J by 3 bases, with 12 bases of the junction left unmatched. The germline gives CDR1 SNHLY, CDR2 FYNNEI. The CDR3 is 17 amino acids. The CDR3 DNA follows: TGTGCCAGCAGTGAAGTCTATACCCGGGACAGCAACTACGAGCAGTACTTC. Its translation: CASSEVYTRDSNYEQYF.

The chain couples TRBV7-2 to TRBJ2-1; D call uncertain. Per germline, CDR1 SGHTA and CDR2 FQGNSA. The CDR3 totals 12 residues. V dropped 4 bases and J dropped 6 bases, with 7 bases sitting between them. This CDR3 is CASSSPFNEQFF. CDR3 DNA sequence: TGTGCCAGCAGCTCCCCATTCAATGAGCAGTTCTTC.

The V gene is TRBV7-3, the J gene TRBJ2-7; TRBD1 matches at 8 bases. Germline V gene data show CDR1 as SGHTA and CDR2 as FQGTGA. V gave up 4 bases and J gave up 3 bases; unmatched junction bases: 8. The CDR3 has 15 amino acids. In DNA form, the CDR3 reads TGTGCCAGCAGCTCCGCCGGGACAGGATTCTACGAGCAGTACTTC. Its translation: CASSSAGTGFYEQYF.

The chain carries TRBV14 and TRBJ2-7; D might be TRBD1 (6 bases). Trimming left V 4 bases short and J 2 bases short, with 12 bases between. Germline loops: CDR1 SGHDN, CDR2 FVKESK. This CDR3 has 14 residues. The DNA for the CDR3 is TGTGCCAGCAGCCGCCTGGACAGTCCCTACGAGCAGTACTTC. This encodes CASSRLDSPYEQYF. The full variable domain, rest sourced from reference TRBV14 and TRBJ2-7, is EAGVTQFPSHSVIEKGQTVTLRCDPISGHDNLYWYRRVMGKEIKFLLHFVKESKQDESGMPNNRFLAERTGGTYSTLKVQPAELEDSGVYFCASSRLDSPYEQYFGPGTRLTVT.

This clone has just one count. V and J are TRBV10-2 and TRBJ2-1; 9 bases map to TRBD1. With 7 bases clipped from V and 4 bases from J, the junction kept 11 bases outside the gene matches. Per the germline V gene, CDR1 is WSHSY and CDR2 is SAAADI. The CDR3 runs 16 residues. Written as DNA, the CDR3 is TGCGCCAGCACGTTTGGAGGGACAGGGACATACAATGAGCAGTTCTTC. It translates to CASTFGGTGTYNEQFF.

The chain combines TRBV5-6 with TRBJ2-1, with D perhaps matching TRBD2 (5 bases). There are 11 residues in the CDR3. Trimming took off 4 bases at V and 9 bases at J, with 8 bases between the two ends. CDR1 is SGHDT and CDR2 is YYEEEE in the germline V gene. The CDR3 is CASSRAVEQFF. CDR3 nucleotide sequence: TGTGCCAGCAGCAGAGCGGTTGAGCAGTTCTTC.

The chain carries TRBV7-6 and TRBJ2-1; 7 nucleotides line up with TRBD1. With 1 base clipped from V and 3 bases from J, the junction kept 6 bases outside the gene matches. Germline values: CDR1 SGHVS, CDR2 FNYEAQ. The CDR3 extends over 16 amino acids. CDR3 in amino acids: CASSLVVRGHYNEQFF. CDR3 sequence (DNA): TGTGCCAGCAGCTTAGTCGTGAGGGGGCACTACAATGAGCAGTTCTTC.

The chain is built from TRBV6-1 and TRBJ2-1, with a weak D call TRBD2 (6 bases). The V gene's germline CDR1 is MNHNS and CDR2 SASEGT. V lost 4 bases to trimming and J lost 7 bases, with 17 bases between them. This CDR3 has 15 residues. CDR3 loop: CASSVVGDWGNEQFF. The CDR3 nucleotides are TGTGCCAGCAGTGTGGTGGGGGACTGGGGGAATGAGCAGTTCTTC.

The chain has TRBV28 and TRBJ1-5, with 9 bases fitting TRBD1. Germline V gene data show CDR1 as MDHEN and CDR2 as SYDVKM. This CDR3 is built from 16 residues. Trimming took 3 bases from V and 1 from J; bases not matched to a gene: 4. This CDR3 reads CASSFQQGASNQPQHF. As DNA, the CDR3 is TGTGCCAGCAGTTTCCAACAGGGGGCAAGCAATCAGCCCCAGCATTTT.

The chain employs TRBV28 and TRBJ2-7; 13 bases are a match to TRBD2. The germline V gene encodes CDR1 MDHEN and CDR2 SYDVKM. The V segment lost 5 bases and the J segment 3 bases; nucleotides outside the gene matches: 4. This CDR3 is 15 amino acids long. The CDR3 reads CASSTRLAGGYEQYF. In nucleotides, the CDR3 is TGTGCCAGCAGTACTCGACTAGCGGGAGGCTACGAGCAGTACTTC.

This clone appeared a single time. The genes are TRBV6-5 and TRBJ1-1; maybe TRBD1 (5 bases). V lost 5 bases to trimming and J lost 7 bases, with 14 bases between them. CDR1 MNHEY and CDR2 SVGAGI come from the germline V gene. This CDR3 has 13 amino acids. Written as DNA, the CDR3 is TGTGCCAGCAGTGAGGCCCTTAGGGGTGAAGCTTTCTTT. Translating it yields CASSEALRGEAFF.

The J gene is TRBJ2-1, the V gene TRBV10-2; no firm D call. Germline V lookup: CDR1 WSHSY, CDR2 SAAADI. V was clipped by 6 bases and J by 8 bases, with 20 bases between them. The CDR3 extends over 15 amino acids. This CDR3 is CASSETLPTWDEQFF. As DNA, the CDR3 is TGCGCCAGCAGCGAAACTCTACCGACTTGGGATGAGCAGTTCTTC.

This rearrangement joins TRBV7-2 to TRBJ2-3; TRBD2 matches at 10 bases. Germline V gene lookup returns CDR1 SGHTA and CDR2 FQGNSA. The junction had 19 bases not matched to a gene; V was cut back by 5 bases and J by 11 bases. The CDR3 sequence is 17 residues long. This chain's CDR3 is CASSPRGPSGRVGGQYF. For the CDR3, the DNA is TGTGCCAGCAGCCCCAGGGGACCTAGCGGGAGAGTGGGAGGGCAGTATTTT.

V and J are TRBV27 and TRBJ2-1; the match to TRBD2 covers 11 bases. The CDR3 covers 15 residues. Per the germline V gene, CDR1 is MNHEY and CDR2 is SMNVEV (reference sequence). V shed 5 bases, J shed 3 bases, and the junction held 3 bases outside the gene matches. For the CDR3, the DNA is TGTGCCAGCAGTACGCTAGCGGGGGGCTACAATGAGCAGTTCTTC. Residues: CASSTLAGGYNEQFF.

This rearrangement joins TRBV5-1 to TRBJ2-5; TRBD2 matches 7 bases. With 0 bases clipped from V and 5 bases from J, the junction kept 7 bases outside the gene matches. CDR3 length: 15 amino acids. Per the germline V gene, CDR1 is SGHRS and CDR2 is YFSETQ. CDR3 nucleotides: TGCGCCAGCAGCTTGGTGTTCGGGGAGGGCGAGACCCAGTACTTC. Translation gives CASSLVFGEGETQYF.

The sample holds a few counts of this clone. The chain recombines TRBV4-3 with TRBJ1-4; unclear D gene. Germline V lookup: CDR1 LGHNA, CDR2 YSLEER. This CDR3 is 15 amino acids long. V lost 0 bases, J lost 3 bases, and 8 bases lay in between. CDR3 residues: CASSQDREANEKLFF. DNA of the CDR3: TGCGCCAGCAGCCAAGATAGGGAGGCTAATGAAAAACTGTTTTTT.

The V and J genes are TRBV21-1 and TRBJ2-3; TRBD2, as called in the table, went unchecked against the DNA. TRBV21-1 is listed as a pseudogene. This CDR3 has 17 amino acids. The CDR3 here is CASSPNPTRSSTDTQYF. The CDR3 nucleotides read TGTGCCAGCAGCCCGAATCCTACTCGATCTAGCACAGATACGCAGTATTTT.

This chain connects TRBV11-2 to TRBJ1-1; perhaps TRBD1 as D (5 bases). The CDR3 totals 15 residues. V shed 6 bases and J shed 3 bases, with 17 bases lying between them. CDR1 and CDR2 (germline): SGHAT, FQNNGV. The CDR3 here is CASSFTPTGDTEAFF. In nucleotides, the CDR3 is TGTGCCAGCAGTTTTACGCCAACGGGGGACACTGAAGCTTTCTTT.

The rearrangement joins TRBV7-6 to TRBJ2-5; 10 nucleotides agree with TRBD1. The CDR3 loop spans 17 amino acids. J lost 5 bases, V lost 3 bases, and 12 bases had no gene match. Germline CDR1 SGHVS, CDR2 FNYEAQ. The CDR3 bases are TGTGCCAGCAGCTTGCGACAGGGGGCGGCGGTAGGGGAGACCCAGTACTTC. Its protein is CASSLRQGAAVGETQYF.

The V and J genes are TRBV7-2 and TRBJ2-4; 7 bases line up with TRBD1. Trimming at V came to 3 bases and at J to 6 bases, leaving 5 bases not matched to a gene. The V gene's germline CDR1 is SGHTA and CDR2 FQGNSA. This CDR3 region has 14 residues. This CDR3 reads CASSLGQLRNIQYF. CDR3 in DNA: TGTGCCAGCAGCTTGGGACAGTTAAGAAACATTCAGTACTTC.

V is TRBV5-6 and J is TRBJ2-7; 12 nucleotides align to TRBD1. The junction had 9 bases not matched to a gene; V was cut back by 4 bases and J by 4 bases. CDR3 size: 16 residues. The germline V gene has CDR1 SGHDT and CDR2 YYEEEE. The CDR3 DNA follows: TGTGCCAGCAGCACGGGACAGGGGGCCGGGGTATACGAGCAGTACTTC. Translated, it gives CASSTGQGAGVYEQYF.

The gene calls are TRBV5-5 and TRBJ2-7; TRBD1 aligns across 7 bases. In germline, CDR1 is SGHKS, CDR2 YYEKEE (reference sequence). This CDR3 comprises 14 residues. Trimming took 4 bases from V and 3 from J; bases not matched to a gene: 7. CDR3: CASSDKTGHYEQYF. DNA of the CDR3: TGTGCCAGCAGCGACAAGACAGGGCACTACGAGCAGTACTTC.

This clone was counted only a few times. The J gene is TRBJ1-2, the V gene TRBV29-1; D is possibly TRBD1 (5 bases). The CDR3 loop spans 12 amino acids. The V end was cut by 0 bases, the J end by 8 bases, with 10 bases between. Germline loops: CDR1 SQVTM, CDR2 ANQGSEA. CDR3 amino acids: CSVEEQDGGYTF. The CDR3 bases are TGCAGCGTTGAAGAACAGGATGGGGGCTACACCTTC.

The chain joins TRBV28 to TRBJ2-7; the match to TRBD1 covers 10 bases. This CDR3 has 15 residues. Looked up from germline, CDR1 is MDHEN and CDR2 is SYDVKM. With V trimmed by 4 bases and J by 5 bases, 8 bases remained unmatched. This CDR3 reads CASSYLTGGGNEQYF. The CDR3 DNA sequence: TGTGCCAGCAGTTACCTGACAGGGGGCGGGAACGAGCAGTACTTC.

V and J are TRBV21-1 and TRBJ2-3; the table's D gene call, TRBD1, was not cross checked with the DNA. TRBV21-1 is annotated as a pseudogene. The CDR3 is made up of 14 amino acids. CDR3 amino acids: CASSKVAGADTQYF. Here the CDR3 DNA reads TGTGCCAGCAGCAAAGTAGCAGGGGCTGATACGCAGTATTTT.